This is a list of T cell receptor beta chains from one sample in a study of PD-1 blockade in mismatch repair-deficient tumors. Assay: immunoSEQ multiplex PCR; the TCRdb copy retains only in-frame clones and omits some. Seen here are fewer than 50,000 clones, 75% to 85% observed once, and the top ten hold about 23%. The sequences come from peripheral blood, collected 4 weeks after starting pembrolizumab. These receptors all come from an adult with mismatch repair-deficient cancer. The CDR3 runs from the conserved cysteine through the conserved F or W. The D gene is left open where the match is weak. A clone size is listed for some rows: how often the clone was seen (once, few, many), or a class if it is expanded.

NA,TRBD1,TRBJ2-7,TRBV6-1,CASIRTGQGWYEQYF,TGTGCCAGCATACGGACGGGACAGGGCTGGTACGAGCAGTACTTC
NA,NA,TRBJ2-2,TRBV10-3,CAMGQNTGELFF,TGTGCCATGGGACAAAACACCGGGGAGCTGTTTTTT
NA,TRBD2,TRBJ2-3,TRBV5-1,CASSLQRGGVSDTQYF,TGCGCCAGCAGCTTGCAGCGGGGGGGAGTATCAGATACGCAGTATTTT
NA,NA,TRBJ2-4,TRBV7-9,CASSSSGGVAKNIQYF,TGTGCCAGCAGCTCCTCCGGGGGAGTAGCCAAAAACATTCAGTACTTC
NA,TRBD1,TRBJ1-2,TRBV30,CAWGGQIMYGYTF,TGTGCCTGGGGGGGACAGATTATGTATGGCTACACCTTC
few,NA,TRBJ1-4,TRBV5-4,CASSILNEKLFF,TGTGCCAGCAGCATTCTCAATGAAAAACTGTTTTTT
NA,NA,TRBJ2-5,TRBV30,CAWSVRGQETQYF,TGTGCCTGGAGTGTACGGGGACAAGAGACCCAGTACTTC
NA,NA,TRBJ2-5,TRBV6-6,CASSYYRKKGETQYF,TGTGCCAGCAGTTACTACAGAAAAAAAGGGGAGACCCAGTACTTC
few,TRBD1,TRBJ1-1,TRBV6-1,CASGTGNTEAFF,TGTGCCAGCGGGACAGGGAACACTGAAGCTTTCTTT
NA,NA,TRBJ1-3,TRBV30,CAWSVRRDPNTIYF,TGTGCCTGGAGTGTACGGAGGGATCCAAACACCATATATTTT
NA,TRBD2,TRBJ2-7,TRBV11-2,CASNGVGGLLYEQYF,TGTGCCAGCAACGGTGTGGGGGGACTACTCTACGAGCAGTACTTC
NA,TRBD1,TRBJ1-1,TRBV5-6,CASSHSGGREAFF,TGTGCCAGCAGCCATTCAGGGGGCAGGGAAGCTTTCTTT
NA,NA,TRBJ2-5,TRBV5-4,CASSSLGGFRYGQETQYF,TGTGCCAGCAGCTCCCTAGGGGGTTTTCGGTATGGGCAAGAGACCCAGTACTTC
NA,TRBD2,TRBJ2-3,TRBV9,CASSVRTSLLTDTQYF,TGTGCCAGCAGCGTACGGACTAGCCTCCTCACAGATACGCAGTATTTT
NA,NA,TRBJ2-2,TRBV28,CASSTGTPNTGELFF,TGTGCCAGCAGTACCGGGACACCGAACACCGGGGAGCTGTTTTTT
many,TRBD1,TRBJ2-7,TRBV5-1,CASSPPDRGYEQYF,TGCGCCAGCAGCCCGCCTGACAGGGGCTACGAGCAGTACTTC
once,TRBD2,TRBJ2-3,TRBV30,CAWSVLSAGLYTDTQYF,TGTGCCTGGAGTGTATTGTCAGCGGGACTATACACAGATACGCAGTATTTT
NA,NA,TRBJ1-4,TRBV27,CASSPPGQAATNEKLFF,TGTGCCAGCAGTCCCCCGGGACAAGCAGCAACTAATGAAAAACTGTTTTTT
NA,TRBD2,TRBJ2-1,TRBV6-1,CASRESGRSSNEQFF,TGTGCCAGCAGGGAGAGCGGGAGATCCTCCAATGAGCAGTTCTTC
NA,TRBD1,TRBJ1-4,TRBV19,CASSISGQGELFF,TGTGCCAGTAGTATATCCGGACAGGGGGAACTGTTTTTT
NA,NA,TRBJ2-3,TRBV2,CASSPIQLHTQYF,TGTGCCAGCAGTCCGATCCAGTTGCATACGCAGTATTTT
NA,TRBD1,TRBJ1-2,TRBV6-4,CASSDGGTGDGYTF,TGTGCCAGCAGTGACGGAGGGACAGGTGATGGCTACACCTTC
NA,NA,TRBJ2-7,TRBV15,CATSKTRASYEQYF,TGTGCCACCAGTAAAACCAGGGCTTCCTACGAGCAGTACTTC
NA,TRBD2,TRBJ2-1,TRBV9,CASSVGGRAYNEQFF,TGTGCCAGCAGCGTTGGGGGGAGGGCCTACAATGAGCAGTTCTTC
NA,TRBD2,TRBJ2-2,TRBV30,CAWSSLLGLAGGPGWTGELFF,TGTGCCTGGAGTTCCCTATTGGGACTAGCGGGAGGGCCAGGATGGACCGGGGAGCTGTTTTTT
few,TRBD1,TRBJ1-1,TRBV5-1,CASSPGTGGSTEAFF,TGCGCCAGCAGCCCCGGGACAGGGGGCTCCACTGAAGCTTTCTTT
NA,TRBD2,TRBJ2-2,TRBV6-5,CASSYEVGRATGELFF,TGTGCCAGCAGTTACGAGGTCGGGAGGGCCACCGGGGAGCTGTTTTTT
medium-sized,NA,TRBJ1-2,TRBV7-2,CASSPRPRITPVYYGYTF,TGTGCCAGCAGCCCCCGCCCGCGTATTACCCCTGTTTACTATGGCTACACCTTC
NA,NA,TRBJ2-7,TRBV7-9,CASSGGGGHSYEQYF,TGTGCCAGCAGCGGAGGTGGGGGGCACTCCTACGAGCAGTACTTC
NA,NA,TRBJ2-7,TRBV27,CASSWGLPSSEQYF,TGTGCCAGCAGTTGGGGTCTACCCTCTTCCGAGCAGTACTTC
NA,TRBD2,TRBJ2-7,TRBV29-1,CSASGTNTYEQYF,TGCAGCGCCTCCGGGACTAACACCTACGAGCAGTACTTC
NA,NA,TRBJ2-2,TRBV19,CASNWGEGYTGELFF,TGTGCCAGTAATTGGGGAGAGGGGTACACCGGGGAGCTGTTTTTT
once,TRBD1,TRBJ1-5,TRBV27,CASSSDRGGNQPQHF,TGTGCCAGCAGCAGCGACAGGGGTGGCAATCAGCCCCAGCATTTT
NA,TRBD1,TRBJ2-1,TRBV7-6,CASSSGLGQSSYNEQFF,TGTGCCAGCAGCTCCGGATTGGGACAGAGCTCCTACAATGAGCAGTTCTTC
NA,NA,TRBJ2-1,TRBV4-2,CASSQDRGGFSYNEQFF,TGTGCCAGCAGCCAAGATAGGGGCGGTTTCTCCTACAATGAGCAGTTCTTC
few,NA,TRBJ1-2,TRBV18,CASSPPKIQGYGYTF,TGTGCCAGCTCACCACCGAAGATACAGGGCTATGGCTACACCTTC
NA,TRBD1,TRBJ2-7,TRBV6-6,CASSFRDRGHEQYF,TGTGCCAGCAGTTTTCGGGACAGGGGTCACGAGCAGTACTTC
NA,TRBD2,TRBJ2-2,TRBV6-4,CASSDSTSGSGELFF,TGTGCCAGCAGTGACTCGACTAGCGGGAGCGGGGAGCTGTTTTTT
NA,NA,TRBJ2-1,TRBV11-3,CASSFGDPYNEQFF,TGTGCCAGCAGCTTTGGAGATCCATACAATGAGCAGTTCTTC
NA,NA,TRBJ1-1,TRBV6-4,CASREGMNTEAFF,TGTGCCAGCCGAGAGGGAATGAACACTGAAGCTTTCTTT
NA,NA,TRBJ1-5,TRBV19,CASSPRIYSSNQPQHF,TGTGCCAGTAGTCCGCGGATATATTCGAGCAATCAGCCCCAGCATTTT
NA,TRBD1,TRBJ2-7,TRBV7-2,CASSPRQGEMNEQYF,TGTGCCAGCAGCCCTCGACAGGGAGAGATGAACGAGCAGTACTTC
once,TRBD2,TRBJ2-5,TRBV6-1,CASSEDDRLAGAETQYF,TGTGCCAGCAGTGAAGACGACAGACTAGCGGGGGCGGAGACCCAGTACTTC
once,NA,TRBJ2-7,TRBV20-1,CSARDSYEQYF,TGCAGTGCTAGAGACAGCTACGAGCAGTACTTC
NA,NA,TRBJ2-5,TRBV25-1,CASSEAVQETQYF,TGTGCCAGCAGTGAAGCGGTCCAAGAGACCCAGTACTTC
NA,TRBD2,TRBJ2-3,TRBV13,CASSQLAGGTDTQYF,TGTGCCAGCAGCCAACTAGCGGGAGGCACAGATACGCAGTATTTT
few,NA,TRBJ2-7,TRBV10-2,CASTLDRYSYEQYF,TGCGCCAGCACCCTGGACCGCTACTCCTACGAGCAGTACTTC
NA,TRBD2,TRBJ2-1,TRBV5-4,CASSLGLAGGTNNEQFF,TGTGCCAGCAGCTTGGGGCTAGCGGGAGGTACCAACAATGAGCAGTTCTTC
NA,NA,TRBJ2-2,TRBV19,CASSTGWTGELFF,TGTGCCAGTAGTACAGGGTGGACCGGGGAGCTGTTTTTT
NA,NA,TRBJ2-7,TRBV11-2,CASSVGGWYEQYF,TGTGCCAGCAGCGTCGGGGGCTGGTACGAGCAGTACTTC
NA,NA,TRBJ1-5,TRBV15,CATSRGQQPQHF,TGTGCCACCAGCAGAGGACAACAGCCCCAGCATTTT
NA,NA,TRBJ1-1,TRBV7-9,CASSLEGRGSNTEAFF,TGTGCCAGCAGCTTGGAAGGGCGGGGATCGAACACTGAAGCTTTCTTT
NA,NA,TRBJ2-2,TRBV29-1,CSPVAGGEHRGAVF,TGCAGCCCCGTCGCCGGGGGCGAACACCGGGGAGCTGTTTTT
NA,NA,TRBJ2-7,TRBV27,CASSLAGPEISYEQYF,TGTGCCAGCAGTCTGGCAGGCCCCGAGATCTCCTACGAGCAGTACTTC
NA,NA,TRBJ1-3,TRBV5-5,CASSLMGPAGNTIYF,TGTGCCAGCAGCTTGATGGGCCCCGCCGGAAACACCATATATTTT